This TCR beta chain stems from a study of regulatory T cells in long-lasting Graves disease. The time point denotes: newly diagnosed GD, antithyroid drugs for less than 3 months. RNA from PBMCs was the source of the TCR library. Investigators prepared the TCR beta libraries by applying iRepertoire HTBI primers and Arm-PCR of CDR3 regions. TCRdb reprocessed the multiplex PCR reads via MiXCR and lists one record per CDR3 protein. The sample holds about 610,000 distinct CDR3 sequences; roughly a sixth are singletons and the top ten take about 12%. This clonotype was seen at least ten times. CDR1 and CDR2 (germline): MNHEY, SMNVEV (reference sequence). This CDR3 comprises 16 residues. Trimming removed 8 bases at V and 4 bases at J, with 22 bases between. These data were likewise used in another study, on T cells in Graves' hyperthyroidism and ophthalmopathy. That paper notes: Using the HTBI primer set, a first-round RT-PCR was run on the TCR CDR3. Blood also held most thyroid clonotypes expanded beyond 0.001.

This material consisted of peripheral blood mononuclear cells (PBMCs), taken at new diagnosis, from a patient treated with antithyroid drugs. The chain recombines TRBV27 with TRBJ2-3; D may be TRBD1 (6 bases). The source is a man aged 18 to 35 with Graves disease. DNA of the CDR3: TGTGCCAGCCGCACAGGACAGTCCTCAGGATCAGATACGCAGTATTTT. Translating it yields CASRTGQSSGSDTQYF.